This is a list of T cell receptor beta chains from one sample in a study of CD8 T cells in Susac syndrome. From the immunoSEQ multiplex PCR reads, TCRdb called clonotypes with MiXCR, one entry per CDR3 protein. The sample includes 210,000 or so distinct CDR3 sequences, 85% to 95% of them seen just once. Source material: CD4+ T cells from PBMCs. These receptors originate from a human donor with Susac syndrome. Each CDR3 is given with its conserved first and last residue. D genes are given only for firm matches.

v_call	d_call	cdr3_aa
TRBV7-2	TRBD1	CASSSPGQGGGETQYF
TRBV7-9	TRBD2	CASSLYTSGETQYF
TRBV7-8	.	CASSLVRGAEAFF
TRBV30	.	CAWSVKGTDTQYF
TRBV6-5	.	CASSFQGGETQYF
TRBV5-1	TRBD1	CASSLEAGGLDYGYTF
TRBV20-1	.	CSARRPNSNQPQHF
TRBV12-3/TRBV12-4	.	CASSFYQQNEKLFF
TRBV30	.	CAWNEGRDGEKLFF
TRBV24-1	.	CATSDLTEPQETQYF
TRBV7-3	.	CASSTSPAGPQFF
TRBV9	.	CASSVGLDRYEQYF
TRBV30	.	CAWGTGPAGTDTQYF
TRBV12-3/TRBV12-4	TRBD1	CASSLRAGGRGPQHF
TRBV29-1	.	CSVEDSGQRGHYGYTF
TRBV29-1	.	CSVEWTPYGYTF
TRBV9	.	CASSTNPGVGYTF
TRBV5-6	.	CASRPYSYNEQFF
TRBV30	.	CAWSVRHEKLFF
TRBV4-1	TRBD2	CASSPAMASGGGTDTQYF
TRBV29-1	.	CSNYARYSANQPQHF
TRBV12-3/TRBV12-4	.	CASSFGDMGYGYTF
TRBV20-1	.	CSASPTYRGNTEAFF